This T cell receptor beta chain was documented in a study of CD8+CD57+ T cells in acquired aplastic anemia. It was genomic DNA that served as the template for profiling TCR beta VDJ and CDR3. Using its own MiXCR run on the reads, TCRdb lists one record per CDR3 protein. The sample lists around 150,000 distinct CDR3 sequences, roughly 45% seen once, with 0.8% to 1.1% in the top ten. The CDR3 consists of 13 residues. Looked up from germline, CDR1 is LNHNV and CDR2 is YYDKDF (reference sequence). Trimming removed 0 bases from V and 11 bases from J, with 13 bases in between. This clonotype has at least ten counts. Its specificity is unknown. Study outcomes and limitations: Some 30 shared CD8+ CDR3s appeared highly expressed within patients' immunodominant clones.

V is TRBV15 and J is TRBJ1-1, with D hard to call. Sequenced input: sorted CD4+, CD8+, or CD8+CD57+ T cells (not recorded which) from PBMCs. The sequence came from a human donor in good health. The CDR3, as DNA: TGTGCCACCAGCAGAGATTTAACTACCTGGGCTTTCTTT. Translated, it gives CATSRDLTTWAFF.